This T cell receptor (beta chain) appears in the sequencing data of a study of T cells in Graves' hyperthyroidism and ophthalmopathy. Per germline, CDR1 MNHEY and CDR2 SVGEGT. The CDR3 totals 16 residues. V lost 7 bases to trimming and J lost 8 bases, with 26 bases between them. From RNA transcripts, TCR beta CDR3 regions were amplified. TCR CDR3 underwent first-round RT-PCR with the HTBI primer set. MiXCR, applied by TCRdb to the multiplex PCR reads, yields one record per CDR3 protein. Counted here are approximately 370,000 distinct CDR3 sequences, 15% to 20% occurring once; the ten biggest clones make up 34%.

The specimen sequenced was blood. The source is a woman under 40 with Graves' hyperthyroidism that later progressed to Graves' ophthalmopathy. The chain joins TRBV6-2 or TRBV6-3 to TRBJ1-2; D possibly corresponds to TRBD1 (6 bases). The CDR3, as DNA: TGTGCCAGCATCGGGCTCTCATACCTGGGGGCCTACGGCTACACCTTC. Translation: CASIGLSYLGAYGYTF.